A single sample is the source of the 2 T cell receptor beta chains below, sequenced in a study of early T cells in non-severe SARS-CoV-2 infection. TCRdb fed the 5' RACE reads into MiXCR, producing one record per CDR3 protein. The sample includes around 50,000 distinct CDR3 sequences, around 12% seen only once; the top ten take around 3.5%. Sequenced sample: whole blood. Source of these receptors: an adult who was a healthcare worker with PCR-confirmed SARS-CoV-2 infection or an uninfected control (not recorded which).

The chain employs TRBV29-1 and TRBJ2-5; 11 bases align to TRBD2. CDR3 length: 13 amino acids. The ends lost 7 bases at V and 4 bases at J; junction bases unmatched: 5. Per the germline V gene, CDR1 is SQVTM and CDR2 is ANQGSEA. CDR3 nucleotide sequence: TGCAGCGCCAGAACTAGCGGGAGAGAGACCCAGTACTTC. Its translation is CSARTSGRETQYF.

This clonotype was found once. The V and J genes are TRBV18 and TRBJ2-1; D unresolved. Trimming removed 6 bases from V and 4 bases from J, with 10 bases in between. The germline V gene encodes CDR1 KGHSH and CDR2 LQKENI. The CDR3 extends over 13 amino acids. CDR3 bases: TGTGCCAGCTCCCAAGCGAGATACAATGAGCAGTTCTTC. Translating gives CASSQARYNEQFF.